This T cell receptor (beta chain) derives from a study of cytomegalovirus exposure and HLA in healthy donors. Turning to the study itself: It was reported in a later analysis that the same platform had been used for the roughly 130 validation repertoires as for the 666 first-cohort repertoires. Findings of the study overall: Reports credit the classifier with highly specific, highly sensitive diagnosis of cytomegalovirus status.

For this clone: The antigen is undetermined.

This CDR3 comprises 15 residues. Germline CDR1 is SEHNR and CDR2 is FQNEAQ (reference sequence). Trimming removed 8 bases from V and 5 bases from J, with 21 bases in between. Method: immunoSEQ multiplex PCR; TCRdb's copy keeps in-frame clones and lacks some. Of 200,000 to 250,000 clones listed, roughly 84% are singletons. A roughly 120-subject validation cohort, separate from the approximately 670-subject first cohort, supplied the donors. J is TRBJ1-1 and V is TRBV7-9; tentative D call: TRBD1 (5 bases). This TCR was recovered from a woman aged 18-29 years in good health and CMV-seropositive. The sample comprised PBMCs. Here the CDR3 reads CASHLDGAGNTEAFF. The CDR3 nucleotides read TGTGCCAGCCACTTGGATGGGGCGGGAAATACTGAAGCTTTCTTT. Full variable domain (missing parts from reference TRBV7-9 and TRBJ1-1): DTGVSQNPRHKITKRGQNVTFRCDPISEHNRLYWYRQTLGQGPEFLTYFQNEAQLEKSRLLSDRFSAERPKGSFSTLEIQRTEQGDSAMYLCASHLDGAGNTEAFFGQGTRLTVV.